This passage covers 13 T cell receptor beta chains from one sample sequenced in a study of monozygotic twins with inflammatory bowel disease. TCRdb reworked the 5' RACE reads into one entry per CDR3 protein, no DNA. The sample includes approximately 400,000 distinct CDR3 sequences. The sample comprised blood. Receptor source: a human donor with ulcerative colitis or Crohn's disease, or a healthy co-twin of an affected twin (not recorded which).

The chain links TRBV7-2 to TRBJ2-1; TCRdb proposes TRBD2, but this gene call is untestable without DNA. This CDR3 is built from 14 residues. Per the germline V gene, CDR1 is SGHTA and CDR2 is FQGNSA. The CDR3 spells CASSSGTFRNEQFF.

J is TRBJ2-5 and V is TRBV20-1. CDR3 length: 13 residues. Germline V gives CDR1 DFQATT, CDR2 SNEGSKA (reference sequence). CDR3 amino acids: CSARDWAQETQYF.

The V gene is TRBV5-1, the J gene TRBJ2-1; TCRdb calls TRBD2, which cannot be checked without DNA. The CDR3 extends over 16 amino acids. From germline, CDR1 is SGHRS and CDR2 YFSETQ. This CDR3 is CASSLGVGVAYNEQFF. Full variable domain (missing parts from reference TRBV5-1 and TRBJ2-1): KAGVTQTPRYLIKTRGQQVTLSCSPISGHRSVSWYQQTPGQGLQFLFEYFSETQRNKGNFPGRFSGRQFSNSRSEMNVSTLELGDSALYLCASSLGVGVAYNEQFFGPGTRLTVL.

V and J are TRBV12-3 or TRBV12-4 and TRBJ2-3. The length of the CDR3 is 13 residues. The chain's CDR3 is CASSLRGADTQYF.

This chain connects TRBV10-2 to TRBJ1-3. Germline lookup yields CDR1 WSHSY and CDR2 SAAADI. The CDR3 extends over 13 amino acids. Here the CDR3 reads CASSEASGNTIYF.

The chain joins TRBV5-5 to TRBJ1-3. This CDR3 has 16 amino acids. The V gene's germline CDR1 is SGHKS and CDR2 YYEKEE (reference sequence). CDR3: CASSLGHLNSGNTIYF.

J is TRBJ2-5 and V is TRBV6-5. CDR3 size: 13 residues. Germline assignment: CDR1 MNHEY and CDR2 SVGAGI. The CDR3 sequence: CASSYLRGETQYF.

The chain employs TRBV5-1 and TRBJ1-2. Per the germline V gene, CDR1 is SGHRS and CDR2 is YFSETQ. CDR3 size: 14 residues. The CDR3: CASSLSDPVNGYTF.

The V and J genes are TRBV29-1 and TRBJ2-5; TCRdb returns TRBD2, unconfirmable since there is no DNA. This CDR3 contains 15 residues. Germline V gene sequence: CDR1 SQVTM, CDR2 ANQGSEA. Here the CDR3 reads CSVDYPSGRAVSQYF. Full variable domain (remainder filled in from reference TRBV29-1 and TRBJ2-5): SAVISQKPSRDICQRGTSLTIQCQVDSQVTMMFWYRQQPGQSLTLIATANQGSEATYESGFVIDKFPISRPNLTFSTLTVSNMSPEDSSIYLCSVDYPSGRAVSQYFGPGTRLLVL.

The J gene is TRBJ1-2, the V gene TRBV6-6. The CDR3 loop spans 14 amino acids. CDR1 is MNHNY and CDR2 is SVGAGI in the germline V gene (reference sequence). CDR3 loop: CASSYGPELYGYTF.

V is TRBV5-1 and J is TRBJ2-7; the D call from TCRdb, TRBD1, cannot be confirmed without DNA. Germline V gives CDR1 SGHRS, CDR2 YFSETQ. CDR3 length: 14 residues. CDR3 amino acids: CASSPGTGSGEQYF.

The CDR3: CAWSVGDSSYEQYF. This chain uses TRBV30 with TRBJ2-7; checking the TCRdb D call of TRBD2 is not possible without DNA. CDR1 is GTSNPN, CDR2 SVGIG, per germline (reference sequence). The CDR3 covers 14 residues. Drawing the rest from reference TRBV30 and TRBJ2-7, the complete variable domain is SQTIHQWPATLVQPVGSPLSLECTVEGTSNPNLYWYRQAAGRGLQLLFYSVGIGQISSEVPQNLSASRPQDRQFILSSKKLLLSDSGFYLCAWSVGDSSYEQYFGPGTRLTVT.

The gene calls are TRBV25-1 and TRBJ2-3; as DNA is missing, the TRBD1 call by TCRdb cannot be tested. CDR3 length: 18 residues. Germline V lookup: CDR1 MGHDK, CDR2 SYGVNS. The CDR3 is CASSEYKFLSGREDTQYF. The entire variable domain, with the rest obtained from reference TRBV25-1 and TRBJ2-3, is as follows: EADIYQTPRYLVIGTGKKITLECSQTMGHDKMYWYQQDPGMELHLIHYSYGVNSTEKGDLSSESTVSRIRTEHFPLTLESARPSHTSQYLCASSEYKFLSGREDTQYFGPGTRLTVL.